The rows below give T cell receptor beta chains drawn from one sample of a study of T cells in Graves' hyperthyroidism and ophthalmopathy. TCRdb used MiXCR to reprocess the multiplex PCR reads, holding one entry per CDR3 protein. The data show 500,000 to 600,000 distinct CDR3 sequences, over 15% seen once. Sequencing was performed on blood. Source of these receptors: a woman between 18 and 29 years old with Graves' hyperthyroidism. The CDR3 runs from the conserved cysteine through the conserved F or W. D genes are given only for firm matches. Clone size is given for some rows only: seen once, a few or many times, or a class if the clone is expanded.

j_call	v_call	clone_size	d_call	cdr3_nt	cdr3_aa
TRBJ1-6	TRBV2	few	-	TGTGCCAGCATTCTGACAGGTGTCTATAATTCACCCCTCCACTTT	CASILTGVYNSPLHF
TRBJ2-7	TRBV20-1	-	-	TGCAGTGCTAGAGACCCAGCGGCCTACGAGCAGTACTTC	CSARDPAAYEQYF
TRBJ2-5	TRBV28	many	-	TGTGCCAGCAGTCAAGGGACATCAGGGGGAGGCCAGTACTTC	CASSQGTSGGGQYF
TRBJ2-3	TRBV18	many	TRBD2	TGTGCCAGCTCAAGACGACTAGCGGGAGGGTCAGATACGCAGTATTTT	CASSRRLAGGSDTQYF
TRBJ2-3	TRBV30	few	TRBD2	TGTGCCTGGTGCACCCAACTAGCGGGAGGGCCAGATACGCAGTATTTT	CAWCTQLAGGPDTQYF
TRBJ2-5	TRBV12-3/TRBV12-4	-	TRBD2	TGTGCCAGCAGTTTATTTAGCGGGGGGGGCCAAGAGACCCAGTACTTC	CASSLFSGGGQETQYF
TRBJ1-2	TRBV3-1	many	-	TGTGCCAGCAGCCAACGATCCGGGACGACTCCCGGCTACACCTTC	CASSQRSGTTPGYTF
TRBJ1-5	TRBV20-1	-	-	TGCAGTGCTACCGTGCGGGGGAACAATCAGCCCCAGCATTTT	CSATVRGNNQPQHF
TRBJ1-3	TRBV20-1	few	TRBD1	TGCAGTGCTAGGGCCGGGACAGGGGAAAACACCATATATTTT	CSARAGTGENTIYF
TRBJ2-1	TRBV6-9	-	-	TGTGCCAGCAGTTACCTAGGGGGTCAAAACAATGAGCAGTTCTTC	CASSYLGGQNNEQFF
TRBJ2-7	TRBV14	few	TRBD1	TGTGCCAGCAGCCATCCACGAGGGGGCTACTACGAGCAGTACTTC	CASSHPRGGYYEQYF
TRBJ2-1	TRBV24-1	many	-	TGTGCCAGCGGTAGTCGAGGCTACAATGAGCAGTTCTTC	CASGSRGYNEQFF
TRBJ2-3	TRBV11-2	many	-	TGTGCCAGCAGACATACGAACACAGATACGCAGTATTTT	CASRHTNTDTQYF
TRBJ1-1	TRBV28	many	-	TGTGCCAGCAGTTTATTGGGGGGTACCATGAACACTGAAGCTTTCTTT	CASSLLGGTMNTEAFF
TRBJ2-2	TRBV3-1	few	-	TGTGCCAGCAGCCACCCGGGACCAGCGAACACCGGGGAGCTGTTTTTT	CASSHPGPANTGELFF
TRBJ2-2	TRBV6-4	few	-	TGTGCCAGCAGTGACTCGAGGGACACCGGGGAGCTGTTTTTT	CASSDSRDTGELFF
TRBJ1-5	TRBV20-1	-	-	TGCAGTGCTAGGACACAGGATTTACCCTACCTCAATCAGCCCCAGCATTTT	CSARTQDLPYLNQPQHF
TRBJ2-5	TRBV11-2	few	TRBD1	TGTGCCAGCAGCTTAGGCAGGGGGCGTCGAGAGACCCAGTACTTC	CASSLGRGRRETQYF
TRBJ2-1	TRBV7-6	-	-	TGTGCCAGCAGCCCGGGGGACGGGACACTAATTTACAATGAGCAGTTCTTC	CASSPGDGTLIYNEQFF
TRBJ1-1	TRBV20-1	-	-	TGCAGTGCTAGGTTAGTTCGGGGGGAAGCTTTCTTT	CSARLVRGEAFF
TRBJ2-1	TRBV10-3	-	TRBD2	TGTGCCATCGAGGACGCGGCGGCTAGCGGTTACAATGAGCAGTTCTTC	CAIEDAAASGYNEQFF
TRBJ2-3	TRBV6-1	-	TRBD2	TGTGCCAGCAGCTGGGGACTAGCGGGGATCACAGATACGCAGTATTTT	CASSWGLAGITDTQYF
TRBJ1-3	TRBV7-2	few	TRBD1	TGTGCCAGCAGCTACGACAGGGACATATGGTCTGGAAACACCATATATTTT	CASSYDRDIWSGNTIYF
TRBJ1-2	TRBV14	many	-	TGTGCCAGCAGCCAAGATAATCCCTATGGCTACACCTTC	CASSQDNPYGYTF
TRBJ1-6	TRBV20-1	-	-	TGCAGTGCTAGAGAAGACCAGGGGATTGATTCACCCCTCCACTTT	CSAREDQGIDSPLHF
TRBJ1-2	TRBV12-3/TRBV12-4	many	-	TGTGCCAGCAGTCGTCTGCCGGCATCTTTGAACTATGGCTACACCTTC	CASSRLPASLNYGYTF
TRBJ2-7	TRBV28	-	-	TGTGCCAGCAGTTTATTCAGTTCCGAGCAGTACTTC	CASSLFSSEQYF
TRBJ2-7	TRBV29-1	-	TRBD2	TGCAGCGTTGCTGGGAGGGCAGAACAGTACTTC	CSVAGRAEQYF
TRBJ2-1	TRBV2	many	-	TGTGCCAGCAGTCAGGACGTGGGCTCCTACAATGAGCAGTTCTTC	CASSQDVGSYNEQFF
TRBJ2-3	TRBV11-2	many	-	TGTGCCAGCAGCGGGGGGGCAGTAGATACGCAGTATTTT	CASSGGAVDTQYF
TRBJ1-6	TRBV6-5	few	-	TGTGCCAGCAGTTACACAACCCCCGCCGGGACCCCGTGGAGGTCACCCCTCCACTTT	CASSYTTPAGTPWRSPLHF
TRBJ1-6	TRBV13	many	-	TGTGCCAGCAGCTTAGGGCAGGGTTTTTCACCCCTCCACTTT	CASSLGQGFSPLHF
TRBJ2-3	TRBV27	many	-	TGTGCCAGCAGTTTATCGTTTGGAGGGGGCGCAGATACGCAGTATTTT	CASSLSFGGGADTQYF
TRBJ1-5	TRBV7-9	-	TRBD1	TGTGCCAGCAGCAAGGCCGGGACAGCCTTGAATCAGCCCCAGCATTTT	CASSKAGTALNQPQHF
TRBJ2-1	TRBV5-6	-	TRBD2	TGTGCCAGCAGCCCGCGGCGGGAGAATTTGGATGAGCAGTTCTTC	CASSPRRENLDEQFF
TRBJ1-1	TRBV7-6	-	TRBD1	TGTGCCAGCAGCTTAACGGGTGACAGGGGCACTGAAGCTTTCTTT	CASSLTGDRGTEAFF
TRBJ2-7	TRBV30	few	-	TGTGCCTGGAGCGATAAAAACAAAGACCGGTCAAGCTCCTACGAGCAGTACTTC	CAWSDKNKDRSSSYEQYF
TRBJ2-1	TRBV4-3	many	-	TGCGCCAGCAGCCAAGAACGATCGCAGGGACCCTACAATGAGCAGTTCTTC	CASSQERSQGPYNEQFF
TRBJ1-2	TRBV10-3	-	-	TGTGCCATCAGTGTGGAGGGAAACTATGGCTACACCTTC	CAISVEGNYGYTF
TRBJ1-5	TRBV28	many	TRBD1	TGTGCCAGCAGCGTTCCGGACAGGGGGAGTCAGCCCCAGCATTTT	CASSVPDRGSQPQHF
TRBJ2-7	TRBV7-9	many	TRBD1	TGTGCCAGCAGCTTAGGCTGGGACAGGGAGAACTACGAGCAGTACTTC	CASSLGWDRENYEQYF
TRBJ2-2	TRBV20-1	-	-	TGCAGTGCTAGCGGGACAAACACCGGGGAGCTGTTTTTT	CSASGTNTGELFF
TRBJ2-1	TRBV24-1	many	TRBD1	TGTGCCACCAGTGATCCGGGACAGGGGGGGAATGAGCAGTTCTTC	CATSDPGQGGNEQFF
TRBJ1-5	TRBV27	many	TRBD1	TGTGCCAGCAGTTTACGACACTCAGGGGGGAGCAATCAGCCCCAGCATTTT	CASSLRHSGGSNQPQHF
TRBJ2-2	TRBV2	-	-	TGTGCCAGCAGTGAAGCGCGGGTGACCGGGGAGCTGTTTTTT	CASSEARVTGELFF
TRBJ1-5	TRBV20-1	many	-	TGCAGTGCTAGCCGGACAGCTAGCAATCAGCCCCAGCATTTT	CSASRTASNQPQHF
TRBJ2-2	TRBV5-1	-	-	TGCGCCAGCAGCTTGGAAGTAACAGGGGGGGAGCTGTTTTTT	CASSLEVTGGELFF
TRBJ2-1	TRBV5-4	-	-	TGTGCCAGCAGCTCCATCCAGACTACGAATGAGCAGTTCTTC	CASSSIQTTNEQFF
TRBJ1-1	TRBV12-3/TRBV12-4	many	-	TGTGCCAGCAGGGGACTGGGAAAGGGGGACACTGAAGCTTTCTTT	CASRGLGKGDTEAFF
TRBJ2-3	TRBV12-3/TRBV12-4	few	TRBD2	TGTGCCAGCAGTTTCCTCACACGAGGGACTAGCGGGGGGGCATCAGATACGCAGTATTTT	CASSFLTRGTSGGASDTQYF
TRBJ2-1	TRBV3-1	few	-	TGTGCCAGCAGCCAAGGGGGGAGTGAGCAGTTCTTC	CASSQGGSEQFF
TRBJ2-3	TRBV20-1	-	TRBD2	TGCAGTGCCGGACTAGCGGCCACAGATACGCAGTATTTT	CSAGLAATDTQYF